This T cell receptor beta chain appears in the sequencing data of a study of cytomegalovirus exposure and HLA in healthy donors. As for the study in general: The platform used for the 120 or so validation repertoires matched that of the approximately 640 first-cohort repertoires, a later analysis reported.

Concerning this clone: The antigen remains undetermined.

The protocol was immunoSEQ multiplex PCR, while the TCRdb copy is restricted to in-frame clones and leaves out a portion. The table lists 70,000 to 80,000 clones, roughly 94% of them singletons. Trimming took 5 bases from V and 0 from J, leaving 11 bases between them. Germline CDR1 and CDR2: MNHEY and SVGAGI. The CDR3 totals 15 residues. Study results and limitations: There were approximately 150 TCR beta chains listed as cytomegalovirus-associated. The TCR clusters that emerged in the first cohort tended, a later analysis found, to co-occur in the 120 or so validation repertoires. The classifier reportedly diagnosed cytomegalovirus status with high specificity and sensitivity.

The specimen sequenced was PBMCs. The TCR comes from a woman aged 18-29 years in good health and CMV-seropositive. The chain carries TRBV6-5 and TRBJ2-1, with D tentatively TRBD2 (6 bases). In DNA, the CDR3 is TGTGCCAGCAGTGTCGGGGGAAGCTCCTACAATGAGCAGTTCTTC. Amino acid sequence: CASSVGGSSYNEQFF.